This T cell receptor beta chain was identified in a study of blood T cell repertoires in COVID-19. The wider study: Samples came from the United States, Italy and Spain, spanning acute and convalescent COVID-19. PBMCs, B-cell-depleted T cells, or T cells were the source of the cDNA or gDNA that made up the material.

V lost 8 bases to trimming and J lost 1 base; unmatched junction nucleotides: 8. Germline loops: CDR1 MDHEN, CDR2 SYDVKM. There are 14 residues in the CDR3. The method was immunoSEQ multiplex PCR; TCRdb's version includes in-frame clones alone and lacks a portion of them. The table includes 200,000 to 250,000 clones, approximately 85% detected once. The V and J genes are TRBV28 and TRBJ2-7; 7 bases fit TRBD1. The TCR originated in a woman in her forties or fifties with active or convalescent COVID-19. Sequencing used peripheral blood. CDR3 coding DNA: TGTGCCAGCCTTGGCCGGGACAGATCCTACGAGCAGTACTTC. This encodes CASLGRDRSYEQYF.